This is a list of T cell receptor beta chains from one sample in a study of OX40 agonist ivuxolimab in advanced cancers. Repertoires were generated with immunoSEQ multiplex PCR, while TCRdb's copy carries only in-frame clones and drops some. This sample has about 73,000 clones, with 86% found just once. Sequenced material: CD4+ or CD8+ T cells sorted from blood, taken in a trial of the OX40 agonist ivuxolimab. The receptors here all came from an adult with an advanced solid tumor such as melanoma, head and neck, liver or kidney cancer. Both conserved end residues are part of each CDR3. The order of the fields is CDR3 length, D gene, J gene, V gene, clone size, CDR3 protein, CDR3 DNA. D genes are given only for firm matches. Some rows mark clone size as missing; the rest say once, few, many or name a class of expanded clone.

12 NA TRBJ1-5 TRBV6-5 NA CASRSPNQPQHF TGTGCCAGCAGGTCCCCCAATCAGCCCCAGCATTTT
11 NA TRBJ2-5 TRBV20-1 NA CSARAGETQYF TGCAGTGCCAGGGCTGGGGAGACCCAGTACTTC
15 TRBD1 TRBJ2-2 TRBV2 NA CASSEGTGTPGELFF TGTGCCAGCAGTGAGGGGACAGGGACTCCCGGGGAGCTGTTTTTT
16 NA TRBJ2-1 TRBV4-2 NA CASSHLLREVGNEQFF TGTGCCAGCAGCCACCTGTTGCGGGAAGTAGGGAATGAGCAGTTCTTC
14 TRBD1 TRBJ1-2 TRBV29-1 NA CSVETGGTNYGYTF TGCAGCGTTGAAACAGGGGGTACTAACTATGGCTACACCTTC
15 TRBD1 TRBJ1-2 TRBV9 NA CASSVRSTGGQGYTF TGTGCCAGCAGCGTCCGTTCCACAGGGGGTCAGGGCTACACCTTC
15 NA TRBJ2-1 TRBV11-2 NA CASRSSSESYNEQFF TGTGCCAGCAGGTCTTCTAGCGAATCCTACAATGAGCAGTTCTTC
14 TRBD1 TRBJ1-2 TRBV5-6 once CASSLRTGLYGYTF TGTGCCAGCAGCTTGAGGACAGGCCTCTATGGCTACACCTTC
14 NA TRBJ1-5 TRBV28 NA CASNPGGNSQPQHF TGTGCCAGCAACCCCGGAGGAAACAGTCAGCCCCAGCATTTT
10 NA TRBJ2-5 TRBV2 NA CAKAQETQYF TGTGCCAAAGCCCAAGAGACCCAGTACTTC
13 NA TRBJ2-1 TRBV7-3 NA CASRLDSYNEQFF TGTGCCAGCAGACTCGACAGTTACAATGAGCAGTTCTTC
13 NA TRBJ1-1 TRBV19 few CASTQEKNTEAFF TGTGCCAGTACGCAGGAAAAGAACACTGAAGCTTTCTTT
12 NA TRBJ1-2 TRBV29-1 few CSAESRAYGYTF TGCAGCGCCGAGAGCAGGGCCTATGGCTACACCTTC
12 TRBD2 TRBJ2-7 TRBV6-5 NA CASSRAGAEQYF TGTGCCAGCAGCCGAGCGGGGGCGGAGCAGTACTTC
14 TRBD1 TRBJ2-7 TRBV5-1 few CASSLSGQGVEQYF TGCGCCAGCAGCCTATCGGGACAGGGGGTCGAGCAGTACTTC
14 TRBD1 TRBJ1-6 TRBV6-5 once CASRQGIMNSPLHF TGTGCCAGCAGACAGGGGATCATGAATTCACCCCTCCACTTT
14 NA TRBJ1-1 TRBV30 few CASSRDGRNTEAFF TGTGCCTCCTCTCGGGACGGACGAAACACTGAAGCTTTCTTT
13 NA TRBJ1-2 TRBV10-2 NA CASSEGRDYGYTF TGCGCCAGCAGTGAGGGCCGCGACTATGGCTACACCTTC
15 NA TRBJ1-1 TRBV18 NA CASSPGTGGGYGAFF TGTGCCAGCTCACCAGGGACGGGGGGTGGATACGGAGCTTTCTTT